The rows below give T cell receptor beta chains drawn from one sample of a study of metastatic and nonmetastatic thyroid tumors. Via MiXCR, TCRdb re-called the PCR reads. This sample carries more than 13,000 clones, less than 25% of them seen once, and the ten largest clones take roughly 7.3%. Specimen: blood. These receptors were collected from a female donor with papillary thyroid cancer or a benign thyroid nodule (not recorded which). Some clones in this sample may be carry-over from other donors' samples. Both conserved end residues are part of each CDR3. The D gene is left open where the match is weak. Some rows have no size entry. The others give once, few or many, or a class for an expanded clone.

>TRBV6-1|TRBD1|few
CASSTQTGTGKPQHF
>TRBV3-1|-|many
CASSPGTATEAFF
>TRBV12-3/TRBV12-4|-|many
CASSLGRIGTDTQYF
>TRBV6-5|-|-
CASSYAEEIEQYF
>TRBV20-1|-|-
CSASWVGGQYF
>TRBV4-3|TRBD2|many
CASSQASSRGSYEQYF
>TRBV7-2|-|-
CASSLGGFNTEAFF
>TRBV5-1|-|-
CASSLWGVTDTQYF
>TRBV28|-|medium-sized
CASSLRDSYGYTF
>TRBV7-2|-|many
CASSHSGPQETQYF
>TRBV11-1|-|-
CASSKRSASTDTQYF
>TRBV20-1|-|-
CSARDPGRSSYEQYF
>TRBV2|TRBD1|few
CASSEGQGFQETQYF
>TRBV6-1|-|medium-sized
CASSGHSGNTIYF
>TRBV12-3/TRBV12-4|TRBD2|few
CASSLAGTSGGRTGELFF
>TRBV5-4|TRBD1|many
CASSSPGTDQETQYF